The sequence of this T cell receptor (beta chain) was determined in a study of identical twins. In its sample, this clonotype was seen a few times. Each CDR3 protein gets one entry after TCRdb re-called the 5' RACE reads with MiXCR. This sample has some 500,000 distinct CDR3 sequences; 14% occur once, and the top ten carry about 0.53%. The CDR3 runs to 12 residues. V shed 8 bases and J shed 7 bases, with 15 bases lying between them. The same specimen was also included in a second study, on yellow fever vaccine responses in identical twins.

The clonotype originates from a woman between 18 and 29 years old in good health. The chain links TRBV12-3 or TRBV12-4 to TRBJ2-7; tentative D call: TRBD2 (5 bases). The specimen was CD4+ T cells sorted from blood. The CDR3 is CASGPSGREQYF. The CDR3 nucleotides read TGTGCCAGCGGACCGAGCGGCCGGGAGCAGTACTTC.